The 31 T cell receptor beta chains in this list originate from one sample, sequenced in a study of a mutant IDH1 vaccine in newly diagnosed glioma (dated by TCRdb to the early 2020s). Library preparation was by the immunoSEQ multiplex PCR assay. TCRdb retrieved this table from immuneACCESS and kept in-frame rearrangements only. Not all clones are present; in checked studies, unresolved V genes account for under half, and no reason is known for the remainder. Recorded for this sample are 45,000 to 60,000 clones; about three quarters of them occurred a single time. The top ten clones comprise roughly 5.6% of the sample. The sample's time point label, in plain terms: week 5, during vaccination. A 20-mer mutant IDH1 peptide at 300 micrograms in Montanide made up each vaccine dose, which was injected subcutaneously together with topical imiquimod. Antigens of these TCRs are unknown. This specimen consisted of PBMCs, obtained from a glioma patient whose treatment included an IDH1 peptide vaccine. The receptors here all came from a man aged 50 to 60 with glioma.

The chain recombines TRBV27 with TRBJ2-7; D is perhaps TRBD2 (6 bases). V was shortened by 7 bases and J by 0 bases, with 16 bases between the two germline ends. Germline-derived CDR1 and CDR2 are MNHEY and SMNVEV (reference sequence). This CDR3 spans 15 amino acids. CDR3 in DNA: TGTGCCAGCAAAAAGGAGGGGCAAAGCTCCTACGAGCAGTACTTC. This sequence encodes CASKKEGQSSYEQYF.

The chain recombines TRBV5-4 with TRBJ1-1, with D unclear. This CDR3 is built from 12 residues. Trimming pared 1 base from V and 8 bases from J, leaving 9 bases between. Germline assignment: CDR1 SGHNT and CDR2 YYREEE (reference sequence). The CDR3 DNA sequence: TGTGCCAGCAGCTTGAACTCAGCGGAAGCTTTCTTT. The encoded protein is CASSLNSAEAFF.

This chain joins TRBV7-9 and TRBJ2-1, with 14 nucleotides matching TRBD2. The junction had 12 bases not matched to a gene; V was cut back by 5 bases and J by 6 bases. The CDR3 runs to 18 residues. Per germline, CDR1 SEHNR and CDR2 FQNEAQ (reference sequence). The CDR3, as DNA: TGTGCCAGCAGCAAATCCGGGACTAGCGGGGGCTGGGGCAATGAGCAGTTCTTC. This gives the protein CASSKSGTSGGWGNEQFF.

The chain joins TRBV19 to TRBJ1-4; TRBD1 matches 8 bases. This CDR3 has 16 amino acids. The germline CDR1 and CDR2 sequences are LNHDA and SQIVND (reference sequence). V trimming: 8 bases; J trimming: 0 bases; junction bases outside the gene matches: 8. The CDR3 protein is CASSGTGITTNEKLFF. DNA of the CDR3: TGTGCCAGTTCCGGGACAGGAATTACAACTAATGAAAAACTGTTTTTT.

The V and J genes are TRBV5-8 and TRBJ1-5; 9 nucleotides line up with TRBD1. The CDR3 length is 16 residues. The ends lost 0 bases at V and 0 bases at J; junction bases unmatched: 1. Per germline, CDR1 SGHTS and CDR2 YDEGEE. The CDR3 spells CASSLGQGVSNQPQHF. CDR3 sequence (DNA): TGTGCCAGCAGCTTGGGACAGGGGGTTAGCAATCAGCCCCAGCATTTT.

V and J are TRBV29-1 and TRBJ2-7; 10 bases map to TRBD1. J was trimmed by 5 bases and V by 7 bases; bases with no gene match: 5. The CDR3 runs to 12 residues. CDR1 and CDR2 (germline): SQVTM, ANQGSEA. The CDR3 bases are TGCAGCGGGGGGGACAGGGGCGACGAGCAGTACTTC. As protein: CSGGDRGDEQYF.

The V and J genes are TRBV27 and TRBJ1-5; tentatively, D is TRBD1 (5 bases). There are 17 residues in the CDR3. Germline V CDR1 and CDR2: MNHEY, SMNVEV (reference sequence). The V end was cut by 5 bases, the J end by 6 bases, with 23 bases between. The CDR3 DNA reads TGTGCCAGCAGTCCTCTCCCCCAGATCAGCAGGGCTCAGCCCCAGCATTTT. Its translation is CASSPLPQISRAQPQHF.

This chain connects TRBV25-1 to TRBJ2-1; 9 nucleotides match TRBD2. The CDR3 loop spans 15 amino acids. Germline CDR1 reads MGHDK; CDR2 reads SYGVNS. V shed 2 bases, J shed 8 bases, and the junction held 7 bases outside the gene matches. The CDR3 DNA reads as TGTGCCAGCAGTGAAAGGGGGCGGGGGGGTGATGAGCAGTTCTTC. The encoded protein is CASSERGRGGDEQFF.

V is TRBV9 and J is TRBJ2-2; TRBD2 is a possible D gene (7 bases). V was trimmed by 0 bases and J by 4 bases, leaving 13 bases between them. The CDR3 covers 16 residues. Germline CDR1 reads SGDLS; CDR2 reads YYNGEE. The CDR3 nucleotides read TGTGCCAGCAGCGTAGGGCCGGGGGGCCGCACCGGGGAGCTGTTTTTT. This translates into CASSVGPGGRTGELFF.

In its sample, this clone was seen a few times. The V gene is TRBV6-5, the J gene TRBJ1-5, with D perhaps matching TRBD1 (5 bases). The V end was cut by 0 bases, the J end by 6 bases, with 6 bases between. The germline gives CDR1 MNHEY, CDR2 SVGAGI. CDR3 length: 13 residues. In DNA form, the CDR3 reads TGTGCCAGCAGTTACTCGAGGGGTCAGCCCCAGCATTTT. It is translated as CASSYSRGQPQHF.

The chain employs TRBV5-1 and TRBJ1-1, with D unresolved. V dropped 1 base and J dropped 0 bases, with 13 bases sitting between them. This CDR3 spans 16 amino acids. Germline CDR1 SGHRS, CDR2 YFSETQ. In DNA, the CDR3 is TGCGCCAGCAGCTTGTCGGGTGGCCAGCTGAACACTGAAGCTTTCTTT. Encoded protein: CASSLSGGQLNTEAFF. Combining the CDR3 with reference TRBV5-1 and TRBJ1-1 gives the whole variable domain KAGVTQTPRYLIKTRGQQVTLSCSPISGHRSVSWYQQTPGQGLQFLFEYFSETQRNKGNFPGRFSGRQFSNSRSEMNVSTLELGDSALYLCASSLSGGQLNTEAFFGQGTRLTVV.

V gene TRBV6-1 combines with J gene TRBJ2-2; no clear D gene. This CDR3 region has 14 residues. Between the trimmed V and J ends, which lost 1 base and 4 bases, there was a span of 7 bases. Germline lookup yields CDR1 MNHNS and CDR2 SASEGT. This CDR3 reads CASSEGQSTGELFF. The DNA for the CDR3 is TGTGCCAGCAGTGAAGGGCAGTCCACCGGGGAGCTGTTTTTT.

The chain carries TRBV29-1 and TRBJ2-1; D call uncertain. V shed 4 bases and J shed 7 bases, with 8 bases lying between them. This CDR3 is 11 amino acids long. Germline CDR1 SQVTM, CDR2 ANQGSEA. CDR3 in DNA: TGCAGCGTTGGTAGGCGGAATGAGCAGTTCTTC. It yields the protein CSVGRRNEQFF.

This chain joins TRBV9 and TRBJ1-1; D unresolved. The CDR3 runs 12 residues. Germline V lookup: CDR1 SGDLS, CDR2 YYNGEE. V dropped 3 bases and J dropped 2 bases, with 5 bases sitting between them. The CDR3 loop reads CASSALNTEAFF. DNA of the CDR3: TGTGCCAGCAGCGCCCTTAACACTGAAGCTTTCTTT.

J is TRBJ2-5 and V is TRBV5-5; D remains ambiguous. The V end lost 4 bases, the J end lost 2 bases, and 12 bases lay between the germline ends. The V gene's germline CDR1 is SGHKS and CDR2 YYEKEE (reference sequence). This CDR3 comprises 14 residues. The CDR3 here is CASSATNNQETQYF. The CDR3 nucleotides read TGTGCCAGCAGCGCCACAAACAATCAAGAGACCCAGTACTTC.

The chain joins TRBV7-2 to TRBJ1-5; 8 bases match TRBD1. The CDR3 runs 14 residues. Unmatched junction bases numbered 6, after V lost 4 bases and J lost 7 bases. Germline V gene data show CDR1 as SGHTA and CDR2 as FQGNSA. The CDR3 loop reads CASSSGQGHQPQHF. DNA of the CDR3: TGTGCCAGCAGCTCAGGACAGGGCCACCAGCCCCAGCATTTT.

The gene calls are TRBV5-4 and TRBJ1-1; 7 bases are shared with TRBD1. Looked up from germline, CDR1 is SGHNT and CDR2 is YYREEE (reference sequence). V shed 3 bases, J shed 1 base, and the junction held 6 bases outside the gene matches. The CDR3 totals 15 residues. The CDR3 reads CASSSKTGRNTEAFF. The CDR3 bases are TGTGCCAGCAGCTCGAAGACAGGGCGGAACACTGAAGCTTTCTTT. Full variable domain (missing parts from reference TRBV5-4 and TRBJ1-1): ETGVTQSPTHLIKTRGQQVTLRCSSQSGHNTVSWYQQALGQGPQFIFQYYREEENGRGNFPPRFSGLQFPNYSSELNVNALELDDSALYLCASSSKTGRNTEAFFGQGTRLTVV.

The rearrangement uses TRBV7-2 and TRBJ1-5, with 7 bases fitting TRBD1. The V gene's germline CDR1 is SGHTA and CDR2 FQGNSA. The CDR3 length is 12 residues. Unmatched junction bases numbered 10, after V lost 6 bases and J lost 14 bases. CDR3: CASSLRQGTKHF. In DNA, the CDR3 is TGTGCCAGCAGTTTGAGACAGGGTACTAAGCATTTT.

This sequence joins TRBV9 and TRBJ2-7, with D perhaps TRBD2 (5 bases). The CDR3 length is 14 residues. Trimming took 0 bases from V and 1 from J, leaving 8 bases between them. CDR1 is SGDLS, CDR2 YYNGEE, per germline. The CDR3 region has the DNA TGTGCCAGCAGCGTAGGTGGGGAGTCCTACGAGCAGTACTTC. Protein sequence: CASSVGGESYEQYF.

The chain combines TRBV18 with TRBJ1-4, with D perhaps matching TRBD1 (5 bases). The CDR3 runs to 16 residues. V lost 3 bases to trimming and J lost 2 bases, with 13 bases between them. Germline V CDR1 and CDR2: KGHSH, LQKENI. The CDR3 DNA reads TGTGCCAGCTCACCGAACTCTGGGGGTACTAATGAAAAACTGTTTTTT. The encoded protein is CASSPNSGGTNEKLFF.

This clone was detected once. V gene TRBV4-3 combines with J gene TRBJ1-5; the D gene is possibly TRBD1 (5 bases). CDR1 and CDR2 (germline): LGHNA, YSLEER. The CDR3 runs to 19 residues. Trimming cost V 2 bases and J 4 bases, with 24 bases left between them. The DNA of the CDR3 is TGCGCCAGCAGCCAAAGGACCCCGGAGGGGCTCCGACCAAATCAGCCCCAGCATTTT. Translating it yields CASSQRTPEGLRPNQPQHF.

The chain uses TRBV5-4 and TRBJ1-3, with D perhaps matching TRBD1 (5 bases). Germline loops: CDR1 SGHNT, CDR2 YYREEE (reference sequence). Trimming removed 4 bases from V and 4 bases from J, with 12 bases in between. The CDR3 is 14 amino acids. The CDR3 here is CASSPGLGGNTIYF. DNA for the CDR3: TGTGCCAGCAGCCCAGGGCTCGGCGGAAACACCATATATTTT.

This clone has only one observation. The chain uses TRBV7-9 and TRBJ1-5, with D hard to call. The CDR3 sequence is 12 residues long. V lost 3 bases and J 7 bases, leaving 7 bases between the germline ends. Per the germline V gene, CDR1 is SEHNR and CDR2 is FQNEAQ (reference sequence). Here the CDR3 DNA reads TGTGCCAGCAGCTTGTTGGGACAGCCCCAGCATTTT. Its translation: CASSLLGQPQHF.

The genes are TRBV29-1 and TRBJ1-1; TRBD1 agrees at 7 bases. The ends lost 6 bases at V and 4 bases at J; junction bases unmatched: 5. Per the germline V gene, CDR1 is SQVTM and CDR2 is ANQGSEA. The CDR3 runs to 12 residues. CDR3 region: CSVVTGTTEAFF. The CDR3 DNA is TGCAGCGTCGTGACAGGGACCACTGAAGCTTTCTTT.

The chain has TRBV6-1 and TRBJ1-5, with D uncertain. The V and J ends lost 7 bases and 0 bases respectively, with 13 bases between them. CDR1 MNHNS and CDR2 SASEGT come from the germline V gene. The CDR3 runs to 15 residues. The CDR3 nucleotides are TGTGCCAGCAACTTCCCGGCAGCTAGCAATCAGCCCCAGCATTTT. It yields the protein CASNFPAASNQPQHF.

This chain connects TRBV7-9 to TRBJ1-5; D might be TRBD1 (6 bases). The CDR3 is 12 amino acids. Trimming took off 3 bases at V and 7 bases at J, with 7 bases between the two ends. The V gene's germline CDR1 is SEHNR and CDR2 FQNEAQ (reference sequence). CDR3 residues: CASSLGGQPQHF. For the CDR3, the DNA is TGTGCCAGCAGCTTGGGGGGCCAGCCCCAGCATTTT. Full variable domain (rest looked up from reference TRBV7-9 and TRBJ1-5): DTGVSQNPRHKITKRGQNVTFRCDPISEHNRLYWYRQTLGQGPEFLTYFQNEAQLEKSRLLSDRFSAERPKGSFSTLEIQRTEQGDSAMYLCASSLGGQPQHFGDGTRLSIL.

The chain employs TRBV7-3 and TRBJ1-1; TRBD1 agrees at 8 bases. V dropped 5 bases and J dropped 6; count of bases not matched to a gene: 5. Germline loops: CDR1 SGHTA, CDR2 FQGTGA. The CDR3 extends over 13 amino acids. For the CDR3, the DNA is TGTGCCAGCAGCGCCTCAGGGGGCGCTGAAGCTTTCTTT. This encodes CASSASGGAEAFF.

The chain joins TRBV6-1 to TRBJ1-3; maybe TRBD1 (6 bases). This CDR3 spans 14 amino acids. Deletions cut 3 bases from V and 4 bases from J, with 10 bases between. CDR1 is MNHNS, CDR2 SASEGT, per germline. The CDR3 region is CASSDTGPGNTIYF. CDR3 sequence (DNA): TGTGCCAGCAGTGATACAGGGCCCGGAAACACCATATATTTT.

In this sample, this clone turned up once. This rearrangement joins TRBV10-3 to TRBJ2-2; 8 nucleotides match TRBD1. In germline, CDR1 is ENHRY, CDR2 SYGVKD. J lost 1 base, V lost 8 bases, and 6 bases had no gene match. The CDR3 totals 15 residues. As DNA, the CDR3 is TGTGCCATCCGGACAGGGAGCCAGAACACCGGGGAGCTGTTTTTT. Translating it yields CAIRTGSQNTGELFF.

This clone was picked up one time. The chain is built from TRBV5-6 and TRBJ2-2; perhaps TRBD2 as D (6 bases). This CDR3 is 13 amino acids long. V was cut by 5 bases and J by 7 bases, with 12 bases left in between. Germline-derived CDR1 and CDR2 are SGHDT and YYEEEE. CDR3 in amino acids: CASRREVHGELFF. For the CDR3, the DNA is TGTGCCAGCAGAAGGGAGGTTCACGGGGAGCTGTTTTTT.

This clone was recorded once. V usage is TRBV5-1 and J usage is TRBJ2-1, with 15 bases lining up with TRBD2. The CDR3 spans 16 residues. CDR1 is SGHRS, CDR2 YFSETQ, per germline. Trimming took 0 bases from V and 9 from J; bases not matched to a gene: 4. The chain's CDR3 is CASSLGTSGGDGEQFF. The CDR3, as DNA: TGCGCCAGCAGCTTGGGGACTAGCGGGGGGGATGGTGAGCAGTTCTTC.